This TCR beta chain is drawn from a study of blood T cell repertoires in COVID-19 (dated by TCRdb to the early 2020s). For the study in its entirety: Collaborator samples came from the United States, Italy and Spain and covered acute and convalescent phases of COVID-19. The material from the prospective study consisted of cDNA or gDNA derived from T cells, B-cell-depleted T cells, or PBMCs. Deeply sampled blood TCRbeta repertoires from subjects exposed to, actively infected with, or recovered from COVID-19 were included in the dataset. The repertoires were made available in a free public database intended to serve as a resource for research on the immune response to SARS-CoV-2. Samples came from the ongoing ImmuneRACE study (first 160 participants) plus 1,254 subjects from 6 global collaborators. The sample metadata nearly always contained a de-identified subject ID, COVID-19 status, age in years and sex. Where HLA class I and class II types were available, the types were taken from metadata supplied by the sample provider, not from assay-based typing.

General study outcomes and caveats: How much clinical and demographic metadata was included differed by source and by participant, and the metadata was provided uncurated.

Turning to this clone: Its antigen is unknown. No much larger clone is present one base from it, and per-base qualities are unavailable.

As encoded in the germline V gene, CDR1 is ENHRY while CDR2 is SYGVKD. The CDR3 holds 13 amino acids from the cysteine to the phenylalanine. The DNA shown is the 39-base CDR3, in frame from base 1. Trimmed from V: 4 bases; trimmed from J: 5 bases; junction bases lacking a gene match: 4. The immunoSEQ Assay, a bias-controlled multiplex PCR, was used to amplify TCRbeta CDR3 regions from genomic DNA. Under the source paper's analysis protocol: Within the assay, amplification of reference gene primers was used to estimate how many nucleated cells each sample contained. Sequence reads were collapsed and filtered to measure the absolute abundance of every unique TCRbeta CDR3 rearrangement. For each sample, productive Simpson clonality was calculated as the square root of Simpson's diversity index over productive rearrangements. Entries here come from immuneACCESS through TCRdb and include only in-frame sequences with V and J called. Some clones fail to appear in such tables; in the studies checked, an unresolved V gene covers under half of the shortfall, and the cause of the remainder is unknown. That table furnishes V, J and clone size, whereas the DNA furnished D and trimming. In this sample the table shows 50,000 to 65,000 clones, approximately 80% of which occur a single time. Around 6.4% of the sample rests with the top ten.

Each collaborating institution followed its own protocols to collect whole blood in K2EDTA tubes. Collaborator samples were shipped for TCRbeta analysis as frozen whole blood, isolated PBMCs, or DNA extracted from either sample type. The receptor was derived from a woman in her forties or fifties with active or convalescent COVID-19. Specimen: peripheral blood. The rearrangement combines TRBV10-3 with TRBJ2-5; the junction holds 7 bases that match TRBD2. The nucleotides are TGTGCCATCAGTGCGGGGGGAACGGAGACCCAGTACTTC. Translation gives CAISAGGTETQYF.